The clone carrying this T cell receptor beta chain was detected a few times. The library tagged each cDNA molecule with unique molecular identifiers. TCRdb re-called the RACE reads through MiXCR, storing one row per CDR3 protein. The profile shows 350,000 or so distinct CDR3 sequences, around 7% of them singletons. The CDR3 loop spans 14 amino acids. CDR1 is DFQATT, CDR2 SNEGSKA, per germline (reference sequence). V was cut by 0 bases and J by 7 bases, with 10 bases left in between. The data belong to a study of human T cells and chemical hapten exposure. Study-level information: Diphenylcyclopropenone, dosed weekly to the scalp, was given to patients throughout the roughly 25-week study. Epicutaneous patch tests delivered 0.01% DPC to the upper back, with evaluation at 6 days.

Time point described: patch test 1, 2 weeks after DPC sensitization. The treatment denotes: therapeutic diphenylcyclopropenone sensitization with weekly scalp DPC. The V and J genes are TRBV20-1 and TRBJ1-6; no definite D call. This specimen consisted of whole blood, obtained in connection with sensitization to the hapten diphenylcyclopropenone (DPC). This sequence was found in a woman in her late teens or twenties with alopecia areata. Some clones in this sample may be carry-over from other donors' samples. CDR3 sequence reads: CSARDYPANSPLHF. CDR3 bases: TGCAGTGCTAGAGATTATCCGGCGAATTCACCCCTCCACTTT.